Each of the 26 T cell receptor beta chains below was sequenced from the same sample in a study of blood T cell repertoires in COVID-19. Using immunoSEQ multiplex PCR, the repertoire was profiled, and TCRdb retains in-frame clones only, with some absent. The sample includes tens of thousands of clones, roughly 89% of them seen just once. Sequencing input: peripheral blood. The receptor set was obtained from a woman at least 80 years old with active COVID-19.

This rearrangement joins TRBV24-1 to TRBJ2-1, with 7 bases identical to TRBD1. The V gene's germline CDR1 is KGHDR and CDR2 SFDVKD. The CDR3 runs 13 residues. J was trimmed by 5 bases and V by 5 bases; bases with no gene match: 2. The CDR3 region has the DNA TGTGCCACCAGTGGCGACAGGGACAATGAGCAGTTCTTC. It translates to CATSGDRDNEQFF.

The gene calls are TRBV7-2 and TRBJ2-7; D gene ambiguous. With 5 bases removed from V and 4 bases from J, the gap between germline ends came to 15 bases. Germline V CDR1 and CDR2: SGHTA, FQGNSA. The CDR3 totals 14 residues. The CDR3 bases are TGTGCCAGCAGCCCTAGAGAGAGGCGTTACGAGCAGTACTTC. Residues: CASSPRERRYEQYF.

CDR3 sequence reads: CASSPRDRDTGELFF. The CDR3 DNA reads as TGTGCCAGCAGCCCGAGGGACAGAGACACCGGGGAGCTGTTTTTT. J is TRBJ2-2 and V is TRBV3-1 (or the pseudogene TRBV3-2), with TRBD1 matching over 7 bases. CDR3 size: 15 residues. Trimming at V came to 4 bases and at J to 3 bases, leaving 5 bases not matched to a gene. The V gene's germline CDR1 is LGHDT and CDR2 YNNKEL (reference sequence).

V and J are TRBV6-2 or TRBV6-3 and TRBJ2-1; D perhaps matches TRBD2 (5 bases). The CDR3 spans 16 residues. CDR1 and CDR2 (germline): MNHEY, SVGEGT. V was pared by 2 bases and J by 4 bases, with 15 bases between. CDR3 region: CASSYIVLAGYNEQFF. The CDR3 coding sequence is TGTGCCAGCAGTTACATCGTTCTAGCTGGTTACAATGAGCAGTTCTTC.

The rearrangement links TRBV28 to TRBJ2-4; tentative D call: TRBD2 (6 bases). Germline V gives CDR1 MDHEN, CDR2 SYDVKM. The V and J ends lost 6 bases and 5 bases respectively, with 20 bases between them. The CDR3 consists of 16 residues. CDR3 nucleotide sequence: TGTGCCAGCAGCACTTCGGGGGAAGCCATGGAAAACATTCAGTACTTC. Protein sequence: CASSTSGEAMENIQYF.

This clone has only one observation. The chain employs TRBV18 and TRBJ2-5; maybe TRBD1 (6 bases). CDR1 is KGHSH, CDR2 LQKENI, per germline. Trimming took off 3 bases at V and 5 bases at J, with 16 bases between the two ends. The CDR3 runs to 15 residues. The CDR3 is CASSPSTGARETQYF. In nucleotides, the CDR3 is TGTGCCAGCTCACCCTCGACAGGCGCGAGGGAGACCCAGTACTTC. Looking up the rest from reference TRBV18 and TRBJ2-5 gives the full variable domain: NAGVMQNPRHLVRRRGQEARLRCSPMKGHSHVYWYRQLPEEGLKFMVYLQKENIIDESGMPKERFSAEFPKEGPSILRIQQVVRGDSAAYFCASSPSTGARETQYFGPGTRLLVL.

The V and J genes are TRBV4-3 and TRBJ1-5, with D unresolved. The CDR3 length is 13 residues. CDR1 and CDR2 from the germline V gene are LGHNA and YSLEER. V lost 1 base and J lost 7, with 8 bases in between. This CDR3 is CASSQVGRQPQHF. The DNA of the CDR3 is TGCGCCAGCAGCCAAGTGGGGAGGCAGCCCCAGCATTTT.

The rearrangement uses TRBV11-1 and TRBJ1-1, with D unresolved. This CDR3 spans 14 amino acids. CDR1 and CDR2 (germline): SGHAT, FQDESV (reference sequence). V was clipped by 1 base and J by 1 base, with 7 bases between them. In DNA form, the CDR3 reads TGTGCCAGCAGCTTAGTAGTTGGGAACACTGAAGCTTTCTTT. This translates into CASSLVVGNTEAFF.

The chain employs TRBV19 and TRBJ2-7; 10 bases agree with TRBD2. The CDR3 runs 16 residues. After removal of 1 base from V and 4 bases from J, the junction contained 7 bases not matched to a gene. Germline CDR1 reads LNHDA; CDR2 reads SQIVND (reference sequence). DNA of the CDR3: TGTGCCAGTAGTATAGTGGGAGGACTAGCGGTGTACGAGCAGTACTTC. Its translation is CASSIVGGLAVYEQYF.

This sequence joins TRBV27 and TRBJ2-1; 7 nucleotides agree with TRBD2. V lost 5 bases to trimming and J lost 6 bases; unmatched junction nucleotides: 19. The CDR3 covers 18 residues. CDR1 is MNHEY, CDR2 SMNVEV, per germline (reference sequence). Here the CDR3 DNA reads TGTGCCAGCAGTCCTCTAGCGGAGGATGGTTACGGGATCAATGAGCAGTTCTTC. This encodes CASSPLAEDGYGINEQFF.

The chain is built from TRBV5-5 and TRBJ2-7; 7 nucleotides line up with TRBD1. Germline values: CDR1 SGHKS, CDR2 YYEKEE (reference sequence). The CDR3 is 13 amino acids. J lost 2 bases, V lost 5 bases, and 4 bases had no gene match. The CDR3 region has the DNA TGTGCCAGCAGAGAGGACAGGACCTACGAGCAGTACTTC. Translation: CASREDRTYEQYF.

This clone was picked up one time. The rearrangement uses TRBV4-3 and TRBJ2-7; 7 bases match TRBD2. This CDR3 is 16 amino acids long. The V and J ends lost 0 bases and 2 bases, in that order; junction bases with no gene match: 7. Per the germline V gene, CDR1 is LGHNA and CDR2 is YSLEER. The CDR3 is CASSQDHPSGAYEQYF. The CDR3 DNA follows: TGCGCCAGCAGCCAAGATCACCCTAGCGGAGCCTACGAGCAGTACTTC.

This chain joins TRBV28 and TRBJ2-7, with D uncertain. V was cut by 6 bases and J by 10 bases, with 13 bases left in between. Germline V gene data show CDR1 as MDHEN and CDR2 as SYDVKM. The length of the CDR3 is 11 residues. The CDR3 DNA follows: TGTGCCAGCAGCCCTGACATCGCCCAGTACTTC. Encoded protein: CASSPDIAQYF.

The chain couples TRBV3-1 (or the pseudogene TRBV3-2) to TRBJ2-7, with a tentative D call TRBD2 (5 bases). Trimming took off 4 bases at V and 7 bases at J, with 20 bases between the two ends. The germline V gene has CDR1 LGHDT and CDR2 YNNKEL (reference sequence). CDR3 length: 15 residues. The CDR3 DNA follows: TGTGCCAGCAGCCCTCCTCGGTTCTCCCCGGGGGAGCAGTACTTC. Translating it yields CASSPPRFSPGEQYF.

This clone was picked up one time. The J gene is TRBJ2-7, the V gene TRBV2; 8 bases match TRBD2. V lost 3 bases to trimming and J lost 3 bases; unmatched junction nucleotides: 10. CDR1 SNHLY and CDR2 FYNNEI come from the germline V gene. CDR3 length equals 16 residues. DNA of the CDR3: TGTGCCAGCAGTGAGGGCGGAAGCGGGGGAGGCTACGAGCAGTACTTC. This encodes CASSEGGSGGGYEQYF.

This sequence joins TRBV4-1 and TRBJ1-6, with D maybe TRBD1 (6 bases). CDR3 length: 16 amino acids. From germline, CDR1 is MGHRA and CDR2 YSYEKL. Deletions cut 5 bases from V and 7 bases from J, with 18 bases between. This CDR3 is CASSSQMGTFNSPLHF. The CDR3 nucleotides are TGCGCCAGCAGCTCACAAATGGGGACATTCAATTCACCCCTCCACTTT.

The rearrangement uses TRBV14 and TRBJ2-1; 10 bases line up with TRBD2. Losses at the gene ends were 8 bases for V and 3 bases for J; bases not matched to a gene: 13. Germline CDR1 reads SGHDN; CDR2 reads FVKESK. The CDR3 covers 17 residues. CDR3 protein: CASSGGKRLAGYNEQFF. CDR3 DNA: TGTGCCAGCTCTGGGGGAAAGAGACTAGCGGGCTACAATGAGCAGTTCTTC.

The CDR3 DNA reads as TGTGCCAGCAGCCCTAGGGGACTTCCGACCAATCAGCCCCAGCATTTT. Translating gives CASSPRGLPTNQPQHF. The chain joins TRBV5-8 to TRBJ1-5, with TRBD1 as a possible D gene (5 bases). V was trimmed by 4 bases and J by 3 bases, leaving 17 bases between them. Germline assignment: CDR1 SGHTS and CDR2 YDEGEE. The CDR3 contains 16 residues. The whole variable domain, remainder taken from reference TRBV5-8 and TRBJ1-5, is EAGVTQSPTHLIKTRGQQATLRCSPISGHTSVYWYQQALGLGLQFLLWYDEGEERNRGNFPPRFSGRQFPNYSSELNVNALELEDSALYLCASSPRGLPTNQPQHFGDGTRLSIL.

This clone is a singleton in its sample. This sequence joins TRBV5-4 and TRBJ2-1; 9 nucleotides agree with TRBD2. Germline CDR1 reads SGHNT; CDR2 reads YYREEE (reference sequence). J lost 1 base, V lost 0 bases, and 2 bases had no gene match. The length of the CDR3 is 16 residues. This CDR3 reads CASSLGAGGSYNEQFF. The DNA of the CDR3 is TGTGCCAGCAGCTTGGGAGCGGGAGGATCCTACAATGAGCAGTTCTTC. The full variable domain, in which reference TRBV5-4 and TRBJ2-1 provide the parts outside the CDR3, is ETGVTQSPTHLIKTRGQQVTLRCSSQSGHNTVSWYQQALGQGPQFIFQYYREEENGRGNFPPRFSGLQFPNYSSELNVNALELDDSALYLCASSLGAGGSYNEQFFGPGTRLTVL.

The J gene is TRBJ2-3, the V gene TRBV20-1, with D possibly being TRBD1 (6 bases). The V gene's germline CDR1 is DFQATT and CDR2 SNEGSKA (reference sequence). Trimming stripped 3 bases from V and 4 bases from J, with 14 bases between. This CDR3 region has 14 residues. The CDR3 is CSASGSGDSDTQYF. The DNA of the CDR3 is TGCAGTGCTAGTGGGTCAGGGGATTCAGATACGCAGTATTTT.

V is TRBV20-1 and J is TRBJ2-7; D might be TRBD2 (5 bases). Germline CDR1 and CDR2: DFQATT and SNEGSKA (reference sequence). V was shortened by 6 bases and J by 3 bases, with 9 bases between the two germline ends. The CDR3 runs 11 residues. The CDR3 nucleotides read TGCAGTGCCCAACTAGTCTACGAGCAGTACTTC. This encodes CSAQLVYEQYF.

This rearrangement joins TRBV6-5 to TRBJ2-3, with 8 bases matching TRBD2. Germline CDR1 reads MNHEY; CDR2 reads SVGAGI. Trimming at V came to 6 bases and at J to 0 bases, leaving 2 bases not matched to a gene. This CDR3 is built from 14 residues. The CDR3 sequence is CASRASGSTDTQYF. The CDR3, as DNA: TGTGCCAGCAGGGCTAGCGGGAGCACAGATACGCAGTATTTT.

The sample holds one count of this clone. This chain joins TRBV27 and TRBJ2-7; 11 positions match TRBD2. The J segment lost 5 bases and the V segment lost 5 bases, leaving 8 bases of the junction unmatched. This CDR3 spans 15 amino acids. The germline V gene encodes CDR1 MNHEY and CDR2 SMNVEV (reference sequence). For the CDR3, the DNA is TGTGCCAGCAGTACGTGGGCTAGCGGGAGGAACGAGCAGTACTTC. It specifies CASSTWASGRNEQYF.

The chain couples TRBV18 to TRBJ1-2; D is uncertain. V was pared by 2 bases and J by 0 bases, with 4 bases between. CDR1 KGHSH and CDR2 LQKENI come from the germline V gene. The CDR3 covers 13 residues. CDR3 sequence reads: CASSPTTNYGYTF. CDR3 nucleotides: TGTGCCAGCTCACCAACAACTAACTATGGCTACACCTTC.

The V call is TRBV24-1, the J call TRBJ2-2, with 8 bases matching TRBD1. The CDR3 contains 17 residues. The germline gives CDR1 KGHDR, CDR2 SFDVKD. V lost 4 bases to trimming and J lost 0 bases; unmatched junction nucleotides: 6. CDR3 amino acids: CATSDPRQGTNTGELFF. The CDR3 DNA follows: TGTGCCACCAGTGACCCCCGACAGGGGACGAACACCGGGGAGCTGTTTTTT.

The table lists this clone with a few counts. The chain joins TRBV15 to TRBJ2-7; D is uncertain. The V end was cut by 0 bases, the J end by 3 bases, with 9 bases between. The CDR3 spans 14 residues. CDR1 is LNHNV and CDR2 is YYDKDF in the germline V gene (reference sequence). The CDR3 sequence is CATSRERFLYEQYF. CDR3 DNA: TGTGCCACCAGCAGAGAGCGGTTTCTCTACGAGCAGTACTTC.